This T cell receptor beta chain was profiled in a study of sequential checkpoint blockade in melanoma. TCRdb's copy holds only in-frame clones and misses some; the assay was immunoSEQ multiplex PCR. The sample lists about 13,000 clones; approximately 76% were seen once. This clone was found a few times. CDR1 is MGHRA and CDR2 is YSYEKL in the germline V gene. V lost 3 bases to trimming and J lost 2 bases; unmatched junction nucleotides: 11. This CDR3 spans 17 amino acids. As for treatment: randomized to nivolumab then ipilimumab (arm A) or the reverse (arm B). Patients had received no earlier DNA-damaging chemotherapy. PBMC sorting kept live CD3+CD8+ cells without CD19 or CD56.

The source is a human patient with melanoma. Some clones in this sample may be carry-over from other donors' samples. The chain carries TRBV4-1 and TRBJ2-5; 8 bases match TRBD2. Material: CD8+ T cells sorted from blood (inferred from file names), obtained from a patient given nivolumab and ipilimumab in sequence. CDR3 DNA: TGCGCCAGCAGCCACCACGGGGGGGGTGCTGGACAAGAGACCCAGTACTTC. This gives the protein CASSHHGGGAGQETQYF.